This T cell receptor (beta chain) was documented in a study of blood T cell repertoires in COVID-19. Looking at the study overall: Both acute and convalescent COVID-19 samples were obtained from the United States, Italy and Spain. In each case, the material was cDNA or gDNA derived from T cells, B-cell-depleted T cells, or PBMCs.

Libraries were prepared by immunoSEQ multiplex PCR; TCRdb keeps only in-frame clonotypes and omits some of them. This repertoire shows roughly 300,000 clones, about 92% found once; its top ten account for about a fifth. CDR3 length equals 13 residues. Germline lookup yields CDR1 LNHNV and CDR2 YYDKDF (reference sequence). Trimming shortened V by 0 bases and J by 6 bases, and 8 bases separated the two germline ends. The source of this sequence is a woman younger than 45 who had recovered from COVID-19. Sequencing was done on a sample of PBMCs or T cells enriched from blood (not recorded which). This rearrangement joins TRBV15 to TRBJ1-2; D is unresolved. Here the CDR3 reads CATSRDRADGYTF. As DNA, the CDR3 is TGTGCCACCAGCAGAGATCGCGCGGATGGCTACACCTTC.